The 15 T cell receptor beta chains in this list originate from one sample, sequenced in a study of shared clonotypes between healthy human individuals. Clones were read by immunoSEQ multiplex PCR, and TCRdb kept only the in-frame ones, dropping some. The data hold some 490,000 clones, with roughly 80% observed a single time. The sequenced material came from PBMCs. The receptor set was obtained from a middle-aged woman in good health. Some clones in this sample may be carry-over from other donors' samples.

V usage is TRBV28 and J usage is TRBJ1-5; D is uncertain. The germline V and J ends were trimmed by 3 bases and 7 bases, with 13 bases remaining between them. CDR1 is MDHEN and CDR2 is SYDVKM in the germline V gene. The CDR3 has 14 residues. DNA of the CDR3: TGTGCCAGCAGTTTGACCGGTGAGTCGCAGCCCCAGCATTTT. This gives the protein CASSLTGESQPQHF. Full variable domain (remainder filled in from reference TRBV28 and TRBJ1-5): DVKVTQSSRYLVKRTGEKVFLECVQDMDHENMFWYRQDPGLGLRLIYFSYDVKMKEKGDIPEGYSVSREKKERFSLILESASTNQTSMYLCASSLTGESQPQHFGDGTRLSIL.

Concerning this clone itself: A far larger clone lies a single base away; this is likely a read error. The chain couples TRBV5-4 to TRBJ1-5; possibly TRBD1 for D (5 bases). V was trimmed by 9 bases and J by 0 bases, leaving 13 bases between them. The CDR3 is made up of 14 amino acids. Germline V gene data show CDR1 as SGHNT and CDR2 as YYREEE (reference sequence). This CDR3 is CATNGADSNQPQHF. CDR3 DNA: TGTGCCACCAACGGGGCCGATAGCAATCAGCCCCAGCATTTT.

CDR3 amino acids: CAWSTRRTVDEQYF. CDR3 DNA sequence: TGTGCCTGGAGCACCCGGCGGACAGTTGACGAGCAGTACTTC. This chain connects TRBV30 to TRBJ2-7; D might be TRBD1 (6 bases). CDR3 length: 14 residues. V lost 3 bases and J lost 5, with 17 bases in between. The germline V gene encodes CDR1 GTSNPN and CDR2 SVGIG (reference sequence).

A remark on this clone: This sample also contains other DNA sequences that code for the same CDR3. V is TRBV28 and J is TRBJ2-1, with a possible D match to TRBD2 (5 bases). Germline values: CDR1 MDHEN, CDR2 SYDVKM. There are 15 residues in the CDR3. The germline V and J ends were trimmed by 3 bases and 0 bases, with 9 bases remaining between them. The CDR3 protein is CASSLRDRSYNEQFF. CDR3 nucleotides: TGTGCCAGCAGTTTGAGGGATCGCTCCTACAATGAGCAGTTCTTC.

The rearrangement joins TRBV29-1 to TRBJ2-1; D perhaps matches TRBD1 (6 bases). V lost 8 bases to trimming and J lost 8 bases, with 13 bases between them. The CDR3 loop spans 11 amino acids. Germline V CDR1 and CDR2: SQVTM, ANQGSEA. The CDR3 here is CSTIRGHEQFF. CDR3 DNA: TGCAGCACGATCAGGGGACATGAGCAGTTCTTC.

In DNA form, the CDR3 reads TGTGCCAGCAGTATGACTAGCGGGAGTTTCGAGCAGTACTTC. Its translation is CASSMTSGSFEQYF. The genes are TRBV6-1 and TRBJ2-7, with 12 positions matching TRBD2. The CDR3 runs to 14 residues. Germline-derived CDR1 and CDR2 are MNHNS and SASEGT. The trim removed 5 bases at V and 6 bases at J, leaving 5 bases unmatched.

This chain's CDR3 is CASSQDPVSTDTQYF. CDR3 DNA sequence: TGTGCCAGCAGCCAAGATCCAGTTAGCACAGATACGCAGTATTTT. The J gene is TRBJ2-3, the V gene TRBV4-2; D gene uncertain. The CDR3 contains 15 residues. The germline V and J ends were trimmed by 0 bases and 0 bases, with 7 bases remaining between them. The germline gives CDR1 LGHNA, CDR2 YNFKEQ.

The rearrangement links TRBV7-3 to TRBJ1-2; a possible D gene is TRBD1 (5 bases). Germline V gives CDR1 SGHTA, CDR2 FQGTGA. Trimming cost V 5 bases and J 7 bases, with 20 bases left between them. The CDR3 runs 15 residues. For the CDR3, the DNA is TGTGCCAGCAGCCCTTCAACAGGCGGCTTAGGTGGCTACACCTTC. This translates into CASSPSTGGLGGYTF.

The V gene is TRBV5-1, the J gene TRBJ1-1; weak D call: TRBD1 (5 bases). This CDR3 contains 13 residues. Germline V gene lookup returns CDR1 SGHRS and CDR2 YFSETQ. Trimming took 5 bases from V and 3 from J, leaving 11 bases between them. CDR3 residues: CASRQSRDTEAFF. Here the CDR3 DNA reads TGCGCCAGCAGACAATCCAGGGACACTGAAGCTTTCTTT.

This chain's CDR3 is CASSPVLGPGELFF. CDR3 nucleotides: TGTGCCAGCAGCCCCGTACTAGGCCCCGGGGAGCTGTTTTTT. The chain employs TRBV7-9 and TRBJ2-2, with a weak D call TRBD2 (5 bases). The CDR3 spans 14 residues. V gave up 5 bases and J gave up 6 bases, with 13 bases separating them. The V gene's germline CDR1 is SEHNR and CDR2 FQNEAQ (reference sequence).

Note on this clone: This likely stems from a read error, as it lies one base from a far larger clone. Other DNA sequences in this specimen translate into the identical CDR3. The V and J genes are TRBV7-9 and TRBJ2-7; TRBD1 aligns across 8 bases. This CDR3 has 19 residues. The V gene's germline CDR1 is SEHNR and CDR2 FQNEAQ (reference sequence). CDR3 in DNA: TGTGCCAGCAGCTTAGCGGTGAGAACAGGGGGACTGGGGTCCTATGAGCAGTACTTC. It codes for CASSLAVRTGGLGSYEQYF.

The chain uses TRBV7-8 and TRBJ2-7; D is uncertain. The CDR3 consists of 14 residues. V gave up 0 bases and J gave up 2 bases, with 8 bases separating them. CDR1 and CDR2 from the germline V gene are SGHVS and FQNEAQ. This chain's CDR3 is CASSLAGSTYEQYF. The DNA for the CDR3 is TGTGCCAGCAGCTTAGCCGGCAGCACCTACGAGCAGTACTTC. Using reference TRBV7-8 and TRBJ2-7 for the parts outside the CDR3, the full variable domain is GAGVSQSPRYKVAKRGQDVALRCDPISGHVSLFWYQQALGQGPEFLTYFQNEAQLDKSGLPSDRFFAERPEGSVSTLKIQRTQQEDSAVYLCASSLAGSTYEQYFGPGTRLTVT.

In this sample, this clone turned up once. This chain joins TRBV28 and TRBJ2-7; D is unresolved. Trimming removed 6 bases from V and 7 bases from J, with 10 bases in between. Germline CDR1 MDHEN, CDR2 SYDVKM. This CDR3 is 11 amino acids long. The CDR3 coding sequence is TGTGCCAGCAGGGGCCCGAATGAGCAGTACTTC. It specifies CASRGPNEQYF.

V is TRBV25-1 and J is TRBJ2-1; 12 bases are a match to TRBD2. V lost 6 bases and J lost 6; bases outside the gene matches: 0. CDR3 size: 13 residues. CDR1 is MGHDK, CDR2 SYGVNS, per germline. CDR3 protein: CASRLAGGNEQFF. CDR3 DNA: TGTGCCAGCAGACTAGCGGGGGGCAATGAGCAGTTCTTC.

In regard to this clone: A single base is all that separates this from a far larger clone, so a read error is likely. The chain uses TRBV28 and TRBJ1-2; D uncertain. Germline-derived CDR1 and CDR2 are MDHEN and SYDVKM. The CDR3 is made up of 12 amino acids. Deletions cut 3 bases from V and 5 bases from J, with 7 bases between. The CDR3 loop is CASSFVEYGYTF. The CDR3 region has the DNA TGTGCCAGCAGTTTCGTGGAGTATGGCTACACCTTC.